The 6 T cell receptor beta chains below all came from one sample that was sequenced in a study of CD8+ T cells in alopecia areata. As the sequencing template, cDNA was produced by extracting RNA and reverse transcribing it. Sequencing was performed with immunoSEQ multiplex PCR; in TCRdb, only in-frame clones are kept and a portion is missing. The sample lists approximately 98,000 clones; approximately 59% were seen once. Sequencing used CD8+ T cells sorted from blood. These receptors all come from a human donor in good health.

V usage is TRBV27 and J usage is TRBJ2-3, with D unresolved. Trimming removed 2 bases at V and 1 base at J, with 4 bases between. This CDR3 has 13 residues. Germline CDR1 MNHEY, CDR2 SMNVEV (reference sequence). The CDR3 spells CASSLRRTDTQYF. The CDR3 bases are TGTGCCAGCAGTTTACGACGCACAGATACGCAGTATTTT.

The rearrangement joins TRBV7-2 to TRBJ2-5; 11 nucleotides align to TRBD2. This CDR3 is 17 amino acids long. V shed 1 base, J shed 4 bases, and the junction held 8 bases outside the gene matches. CDR1 SGHTA and CDR2 FQGNSA come from the germline V gene. The CDR3 coding sequence is TGTGCCAGCAGCTTAGACTATAGCGGGGGGGTTCTAGAGACCCAGTACTTC. This codes for CASSLDYSGGVLETQYF.

The chain recombines TRBV6-5 with TRBJ2-1; 11 nucleotides line up with TRBD2. CDR3 length: 15 residues. The junction had 0 bases not matched to a gene; V was cut back by 2 bases and J by 3 bases. CDR1 and CDR2 (germline): MNHEY, SVGAGI. CDR3 in amino acids: CASSYLAGGYNEQFF. DNA of the CDR3: TGTGCCAGCAGTTACCTAGCGGGGGGCTACAATGAGCAGTTCTTC.

This clone was seen more than once but under ten times. CDR3 residues: CASSLGQAIETQYF. The DNA for the CDR3 is TGTGCCAGCAGCTTGGGACAAGCTATAGAGACCCAGTACTTC. The J gene is TRBJ2-5, the V gene TRBV5-6; D remains ambiguous. The CDR3 runs to 14 residues. Germline V gene sequence: CDR1 SGHDT, CDR2 YYEEEE. V gave up 0 bases and J gave up 4 bases, with 10 bases separating them.

V usage is TRBV7-9 and J usage is TRBJ2-5; TRBD1 matches 7 bases. V lost 5 bases, J lost 2 bases, and 5 bases stayed unmatched. The germline V gene has CDR1 SEHNR and CDR2 FQNEAQ (reference sequence). There are 14 residues in the CDR3. The CDR3 coding sequence is TGTGCCAGCAGCGAGACAGGGAGACAAGAGACCCAGTACTTC. Encoded protein: CASSETGRQETQYF.

This clone was seen more than once but under ten times. J is TRBJ1-6 and V is TRBV5-1; D not resolved. Germline values: CDR1 SGHRS, CDR2 YFSETQ. The length of the CDR3 is 15 residues. Trimming took off 4 bases at V and 10 bases at J, with 18 bases between the two ends. For the CDR3, the DNA is TGCGCCAGCAGCGGCGGGCCAAGGCATGAGTCACCCCTCCACTTT. Protein product: CASSGGPRHESPLHF.